The next 25 T cell receptor beta chains were all read from a single sample in a study of blood T cell repertoires in COVID-19. Data came from immunoSEQ multiplex PCR; TCRdb stores just in-frame clones and leaves some out. The table records 310,000 or so clones, just over 85% of them present only once. Sequencing was performed on PBMCs or T cells enriched from blood (not recorded which). These TCRs come from a woman under 30 who had recovered from COVID-19.

There are a few counts of this clone. V usage is TRBV7-2 and J usage is TRBJ2-7; 8 nucleotides line up with TRBD1. This CDR3 is built from 15 residues. CDR1 is SGHTA, CDR2 FQGNSA, per germline. Losses at the gene ends were 4 bases for V and 6 bases for J; bases not matched to a gene: 11. CDR3 region: CASSWDGQGRVEQYF. CDR3 bases: TGTGCCAGCAGCTGGGATGGACAGGGAAGGGTCGAGCAGTACTTC.

This chain links TRBV19 with TRBJ1-2, with a possible D match to TRBD1 (6 bases). Between the trimmed V and J ends, which lost 10 bases and 8 bases, there was a span of 14 bases. CDR3 length equals 11 residues. Germline-derived CDR1 and CDR2 are LNHDA and SQIVND (reference sequence). The CDR3 DNA sequence: TGTGCCACTGTACAGGGAAGCGGCTACACCTTC. This encodes CATVQGSGYTF. Full variable domain (remainder filled in from reference TRBV19 and TRBJ1-2): DGGITQSPKYLFRKEGQNVTLSCEQNLNHDAMYWYRQDPGQGLRLIYYSQIVNDFQKGDIAEGYSVSREKKESFPLTVTSAQKNPTAFYLCATVQGSGYTFGSGTRLTVV.

The chain is built from TRBV20-1 and TRBJ1-1; no reliable D call. The CDR3 loop spans 11 amino acids. V was shortened by 4 bases and J by 4 bases, with 7 bases between the two germline ends. Germline values: CDR1 DFQATT, CDR2 SNEGSKA (reference sequence). CDR3 loop: CSAKGSTEAFF. CDR3 coding DNA: TGCAGTGCTAAAGGGAGCACTGAAGCTTTCTTT.

The chain carries TRBV3-1 (or the pseudogene TRBV3-2) and TRBJ2-7, with D hard to call. The CDR3 totals 12 residues. CDR1 is LGHDT, CDR2 YNNKEL, per germline (reference sequence). The ends were cut back, 1 base at V and 7 bases at J, with 8 bases in the middle. DNA for the CDR3: TGTGCCAGCAGCCAAGCTGCGAGGGAGCAGTACTTC. This encodes CASSQAAREQYF.

The V call is TRBV7-9, the J call TRBJ2-1; TRBD1 agrees at 11 bases. This CDR3 has 15 amino acids. Trimming at V came to 3 bases and at J to 5 bases, leaving 3 bases not matched to a gene. The V gene's germline CDR1 is SEHNR and CDR2 FQNEAQ (reference sequence). CDR3 bases: TGTGCCAGCAGCTTCGGACAGGGGGCTAACAATGAGCAGTTCTTC. Protein sequence: CASSFGQGANNEQFF.

The chain combines TRBV6-5 with TRBJ2-5, with 7 bases aligning to TRBD2. CDR1 and CDR2 (germline): MNHEY, SVGAGI. The CDR3 runs 15 residues. After removal of 7 bases from V and 7 bases from J, the junction contained 15 bases not matched to a gene. The CDR3 coding sequence is TGTGCCAGCATTCGGGGAGGGACCCCGGGGACGACCCAGTACTTC. This encodes CASIRGGTPGTTQYF.

This clone was picked up one time. V gene TRBV24-1 combines with J gene TRBJ1-2; 12 bases are shared with TRBD1. V lost 3 bases and J lost 4; bases outside the gene matches: 8. The CDR3 is 17 amino acids. The germline CDR1 and CDR2 sequences are KGHDR and SFDVKD. The CDR3, as DNA: TGTGCCACCAGTGATGTACGAGGGACAGGGGGCGGCTATGGCTACACCTTC. This sequence encodes CATSDVRGTGGGYGYTF.

J is TRBJ2-3 and V is TRBV13; 12 nucleotides line up with TRBD2. Germline lookup yields CDR1 PRHDT and CDR2 FYEKMQ (reference sequence). V shed 2 bases and J 7 bases; nucleotides not matched to a gene: 10. The CDR3 sequence is 17 residues long. CDR3 DNA: TGTGCCAGCAGCTTAACTTTACTAGCGGGGGGACCAAATACGCAGTATTTT. Residues: CASSLTLLAGGPNTQYF.

This chain uses TRBV12-3 or TRBV12-4 with TRBJ1-5; TRBD1 is a possible D gene (5 bases). The CDR3 covers 13 residues. V dropped 7 bases and J dropped 4 bases, with 11 bases sitting between them. The CDR3: CASTLGLNQPQHF. In nucleotides, the CDR3 is TGTGCCAGCACCCTGGGACTTAATCAGCCCCAGCATTTT.

The chain combines TRBV9 with TRBJ1-3, with 7 positions matching TRBD1. From germline, CDR1 is SGDLS and CDR2 YYNGEE. Trimming removed 7 bases from V and 4 bases from J; junction bases left unmatched: 8. The CDR3 sequence is 14 residues long. This chain's CDR3 is CASGATGVGNTIYF. Here the CDR3 DNA reads TGTGCCAGCGGGGCAACAGGGGTCGGAAACACCATATATTTT.

This rearrangement joins TRBV5-3 to TRBJ1-6; the D gene is possibly TRBD1 (6 bases). TRBV5-3 is classed as an ORF, of uncertain function. The CDR3 covers 15 residues. V was clipped by 4 bases and J by 8 bases, with 16 bases between them. The DNA of the CDR3 is TGTGCCAGAAGCGGGCACAGGGCCACTTATTCACCCCTCCACTTT. Translated, it gives CARSGHRATYSPLHF.

This chain uses TRBV2 with TRBJ1-4; 10 bases fit TRBD1. Trimming at V came to 8 bases and at J to 11 bases, leaving 11 bases not matched to a gene. Germline CDR1 SNHLY, CDR2 FYNNEI. This CDR3 spans 14 amino acids. CDR3 protein: CASSTGGQGGKLFF. In DNA, the CDR3 is TGTGCCAGCTCGACAGGGGGCCAGGGCGGCAAACTGTTTTTT.

This chain uses TRBV13 with TRBJ2-3, with TRBD1 matching over 10 bases. The CDR3 loop spans 15 amino acids. With V trimmed by 3 bases and J by 3 bases, 3 bases remained unmatched. The germline V gene encodes CDR1 PRHDT and CDR2 FYEKMQ (reference sequence). In nucleotides, the CDR3 is TGTGCCAGCAGCTTGGGGACAGGGGAGACAGATACGCAGTATTTT. Amino acids: CASSLGTGETDTQYF.

The chain uses TRBV7-8 and TRBJ2-5; tentative D call: TRBD1 (6 bases). Trimming removed 5 bases at V and 3 bases at J, with 10 bases between. Germline V lookup: CDR1 SGHVS, CDR2 FQNEAQ. This CDR3 has 13 residues. The CDR3, as DNA: TGTGCCAGCAGCGCCTGGACAGAAGAGACCCAGTACTTC. This translates into CASSAWTEETQYF.

The chain is built from TRBV28 and TRBJ1-5; TRBD1 matches at 9 bases. Germline CDR1 and CDR2: MDHEN and SYDVKM. The CDR3 runs 13 residues. Trimming removed 8 bases from V and 4 bases from J; junction bases left unmatched: 3. The CDR3 DNA reads TGTGCCAGCGACGGGACAGGGAATCAGCCCCAGCATTTT. This encodes CASDGTGNQPQHF.

The gene calls are TRBV6-1 and TRBJ1-5, with unresolved D. The CDR3 covers 16 residues. The V end lost 6 bases, the J end lost 0 bases, and 15 bases lay between the germline ends. The V gene's germline CDR1 is MNHNS and CDR2 SASEGT. CDR3: CASRERGRYSNQPQHF. CDR3 DNA sequence: TGTGCCAGCAGGGAACGCGGCCGTTATAGCAATCAGCCCCAGCATTTT.

This chain uses TRBV12-5 with TRBJ2-7, with D perhaps TRBD1 (6 bases). Germline V gene lookup returns CDR1 LGHNT and CDR2 FRNRAP. The CDR3 sequence is 14 residues long. Between the trimmed V and J ends, which lost 5 bases and 3 bases, there was a span of 14 bases. CDR3 protein: CASGPGQPIYEQYF. The CDR3, as DNA: TGTGCTAGTGGTCCAGGACAGCCTATCTACGAGCAGTACTTC.

The chain joins TRBV7-3 to TRBJ1-1, with D possibly matching TRBD1 (6 bases). This CDR3 region has 13 residues. V was pared by 4 bases and J by 3 bases, with 9 bases between. CDR1 is SGHTA, CDR2 FQGTGA, per germline. Written as DNA, the CDR3 is TGTGCCAGCAGCTCGTCAGGGGACACTGAAGCTTTCTTT. The encoded protein is CASSSSGDTEAFF.

The J gene is TRBJ2-7, the V gene TRBV27; 7 bases align to TRBD2. The germline V gene has CDR1 MNHEY and CDR2 SMNVEV (reference sequence). The V gene end was trimmed by 6 bases and the J gene end by 2 bases; junction bases not matched to a gene: 7. The CDR3 is 14 amino acids. CDR3 protein: CASRSLGTTYEQYF. As DNA, the CDR3 is TGTGCCAGCAGATCCCTGGGGACTACCTACGAGCAGTACTTC.

The rearrangement joins TRBV27 to TRBJ1-1; TRBD1 matches at 8 bases. The CDR3 spans 15 residues. Germline V gene sequence: CDR1 MNHEY, CDR2 SMNVEV (reference sequence). V trimming: 5 bases; J trimming: 8 bases; junction bases outside the gene matches: 13. The CDR3 region has the DNA TGTGCCAGCAGTCCCCCGGACAGGGTTTCGGTAGAAGCTTTCTTT. Translating it yields CASSPPDRVSVEAFF.

This sequence joins TRBV18 and TRBJ2-1; TRBD2 agrees at 12 bases. This CDR3 has 17 residues. Trimming at V came to 2 bases and at J to 4 bases, leaving 6 bases not matched to a gene. The germline gives CDR1 KGHSH, CDR2 LQKENI. CDR3 sequence reads: CASSPGTSGSSYNEQFF. DNA of the CDR3: TGTGCCAGCTCACCAGGGACTAGCGGGTCCTCGTACAATGAGCAGTTCTTC. Combining the CDR3 with reference TRBV18 and TRBJ2-1 gives the whole variable domain NAGVMQNPRHLVRRRGQEARLRCSPMKGHSHVYWYRQLPEEGLKFMVYLQKENIIDESGMPKERFSAEFPKEGPSILRIQQVVRGDSAAYFCASSPGTSGSSYNEQFFGPGTRLTVL.

The genes are TRBV10-2 and TRBJ1-4; 7 bases map to TRBD1. The CDR3 spans 13 residues. Per germline, CDR1 WSHSY and CDR2 SAAADI. The ends lost 6 bases at V and 3 bases at J; junction bases unmatched: 1. CDR3 DNA sequence: TGCGCCAGCAGAGACAGGGCTAATGAAAAACTGTTTTTT. Its protein product is CASRDRANEKLFF.

This sequence joins TRBV30 and TRBJ1-2; D might be TRBD1 (5 bases). CDR1 GTSNPN and CDR2 SVGIG come from the germline V gene (reference sequence). CDR3 length: 13 amino acids. V lost 4 bases, J lost 4 bases, and 13 bases lay in between. The CDR3 coding sequence is TGTGCCTGGACGACAGAAACCACCTATGGCTACACCTTC. Its translation is CAWTTETTYGYTF.

V and J are TRBV10-3 and TRBJ1-6; 10 bases line up with TRBD1. V lost 10 bases and J lost 0; bases outside the gene matches: 9. The CDR3 is made up of 17 amino acids. Germline loops: CDR1 ENHRY, CDR2 SYGVKD. DNA for the CDR3: TGTGCCACCCTGACAGGGGGCACGGGCTCCTATAATTCACCCCTCCACTTT. Translation: CATLTGGTGSYNSPLHF.

The J gene is TRBJ1-4, the V gene TRBV4-1; a weak D match, TRBD1 (5 bases). Per germline, CDR1 MGHRA and CDR2 YSYEKL. The CDR3 runs to 13 residues. Trimming removed 4 bases at V and 7 bases at J, with 10 bases between. Written as DNA, the CDR3 is TGCGCCAGCAGCCCCAGGGTGCTTGAAAAACTGTTTTTT. Amino acids: CASSPRVLEKLFF.